The 7 T cell receptor beta chains given below trace back to one sample, sequenced in a study of regulatory T cells in long-lasting Graves disease. Time point indicated: persistent/refractory GD, antithyroid drugs over 5 years with positive TRAb. The TCR library was made from RNA that had been extracted from PBMCs in TRIzol. For TCR beta, libraries came from iRepertoire HTBI primers and Arm-PCR of CDR3 regions. TCRdb itself ran the multiplex PCR reads through MiXCR, one entry per CDR3 protein. The data contain a few hundred thousand distinct CDR3 sequences, approximately 23% of them singletons. This material consisted of peripheral blood mononuclear cells (PBMCs), taken when the disease was refractory, from a patient treated with antithyroid drugs. Receptors were obtained from a female donor with Graves disease.

The table lists this clonotype with a few counts. V is TRBV7-2 and J is TRBJ2-5; TRBD2 aligns across 10 bases. With V trimmed by 6 bases and J by 13 bases, 11 bases remained unmatched. CDR3 length: 13 residues. CDR1 and CDR2 from the germline V gene are SGHTA and FQGNSA. The CDR3 spells CASSPEATSGPYF. DNA for the CDR3: TGTGCCAGCAGTCCAGAGGCGACTAGCGGGCCGTACTTC.

Remarks on this clonotype: A clone one base away is much larger, so this may be a read error. Likely a read error: the CDR3 ends without its conserved phenylalanine or tryptophan. This sequence joins TRBV28 and TRBJ1-2; D is unclear. V lost 3 bases and J 0 bases, leaving 8 bases between the germline ends. Germline V CDR1 and CDR2: MDHEN, SYDVKM. This CDR3 has 14 amino acids. The chain's CDR3 is CASSLHLANYGYTL. Written as DNA, the CDR3 is TGTGCCAGCAGTTTGCACCTAGCTAACTATGGCTACACCCTC.

The chain links TRBV5-4 to TRBJ1-2; no clear D. Germline CDR1 reads SGHNT; CDR2 reads YYREEE (reference sequence). The CDR3 is made up of 14 amino acids. V dropped 4 bases and J dropped 0 bases, with 10 bases sitting between them. The CDR3 DNA sequence: TGTGCCAGCAGCAGCAAAGCCTCTAACTATGGCTACACCTTC. Protein product: CASSSKASNYGYTF.

This clonotype has more than one count but fewer than ten. The chain combines TRBV6-5 with TRBJ1-2; no firm D call. Trimming shortened V by 2 bases and J by 2 bases, and 6 bases separated the two germline ends. This CDR3 has 13 amino acids. The germline V gene has CDR1 MNHEY and CDR2 SVGAGI. In nucleotides, the CDR3 is TGTGCCAGCAGTTACGGAAGAAACTATGGCTACACCTTC. Encoded protein: CASSYGRNYGYTF.

In its sample, this clonotype was seen a few times. The chain links TRBV6-9 to TRBJ1-5; D is possibly TRBD1 (6 bases). CDR1 is MNHGY and CDR2 is SVAAGI in the germline V gene. The CDR3 has 16 amino acids. V gave up 3 bases and J gave up 1 base, with 13 bases separating them. The CDR3 DNA follows: TGTGCCAGCAGTTACGCAGGGAGGGGGAGCAATCAGCCCCAGCATTTT. Protein sequence: CASSYAGRGSNQPQHF.

This chain connects TRBV6-2 or TRBV6-3 to TRBJ1-4; D is unclear. CDR3 length equals 14 residues. V gave up 5 bases and J gave up 8 bases, with 15 bases separating them. Germline values: CDR1 MNHEY, CDR2 SVGEGT. CDR3 nucleotide sequence: TGTGCCAGCAGTGCGGGCAACGCAGACGAAAAACTGTTTTTT. Encoded protein: CASSAGNADEKLFF.

This clonotype was observed many times. The chain is built from TRBV15 and TRBJ1-2; D perhaps matches TRBD1 (5 bases). Trimming took 3 bases from V and 7 from J, leaving 18 bases between them. From germline, CDR1 is LNHNV and CDR2 YYDKDF (reference sequence). The CDR3 runs to 15 residues. For the CDR3, the DNA is TGTGCCACCAGCAGGCGGGACCAAAGCGGGAGTGGCTACACCTTC. Protein: CATSRRDQSGSGYTF.